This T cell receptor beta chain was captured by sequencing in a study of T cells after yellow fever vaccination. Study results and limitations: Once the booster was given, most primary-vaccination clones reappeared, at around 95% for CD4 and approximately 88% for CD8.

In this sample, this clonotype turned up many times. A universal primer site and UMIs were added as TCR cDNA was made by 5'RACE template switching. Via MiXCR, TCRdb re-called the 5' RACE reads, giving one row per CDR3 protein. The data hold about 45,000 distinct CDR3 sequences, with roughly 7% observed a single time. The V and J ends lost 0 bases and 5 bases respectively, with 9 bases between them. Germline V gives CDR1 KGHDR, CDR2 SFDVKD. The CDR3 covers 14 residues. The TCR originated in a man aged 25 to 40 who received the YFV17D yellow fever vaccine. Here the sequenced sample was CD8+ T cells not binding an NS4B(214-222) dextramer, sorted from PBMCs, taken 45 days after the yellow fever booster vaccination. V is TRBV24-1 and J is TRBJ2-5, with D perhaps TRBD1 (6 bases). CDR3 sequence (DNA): TGTGCCACCAGTGATTTGTGGGACAAGGAGACCCAGTACTTC. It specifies CATSDLWDKETQYF.